The following is a T cell receptor beta chain sequence with its context. The data originate from a study of OX40 agonist ivuxolimab in advanced cancers. Turning to the study itself: Three individuals attained partial responses, comprising one hepatocellular carcinoma case and two cutaneous melanoma cases.

TCRdb keeps only in-frame clones here, not all; method: immunoSEQ multiplex PCR. In the table there are 50,000 to 60,000 clones, about nine tenths of which are singletons. The CDR3 has 14 residues. V gave up 1 base and J gave up 7 bases, with 10 bases separating them. Per the germline V gene, CDR1 is SGHTA and CDR2 is FQGNSA. The chain recombines TRBV7-2 with TRBJ1-4, with D unclear. The input for sequencing was CD4+ or CD8+ T cells sorted from blood, taken in a trial of the OX40 agonist ivuxolimab. The source is an adult with an advanced solid tumor such as melanoma, head and neck, liver or kidney cancer. The CDR3 here is CASSLGSLTEKLFF. The CDR3 DNA sequence: TGTGCCAGCAGCTTAGGGAGTTTGACTGAAAAACTGTTTTTT.